This paragraph covers one T cell receptor beta chain sequence. This record belongs to a study of tumor-infiltrating lymphocytes in oesophageal squamous cell carcinoma. CDR3 length: 12 residues. Each CDR3 protein is one row after TCRdb ran MiXCR on the PCR reads. Of roughly 16,000 distinct CDR3 sequences listed, about 46% are singletons. Sequencing was done on a sample of esophageal tumor tissue. The J gene is TRBJ2-4, the V gene TRBV12-3 or TRBV12-4, with TRBD2 as a possible D gene (6 bases). The assigned J gene may be wrong: the sequence end matches TRBJ2-1 better. This TCR derives from a male donor with esophageal squamous cell carcinoma. DNA for the CDR3: TGTGCCAGCAGGGCTAGCGCCAATGAGCAGTTCTTC. This translates into CASRASANEQFF.